What follows are 13 T cell receptor beta chains derived from one specimen sequenced in a study of blood T cell repertoires in COVID-19. Clones were sequenced by immunoSEQ multiplex PCR, and TCRdb holds only the in-frame ones, with some missing. The table lists approximately 450,000 clones, around nine tenths of them singletons. Sequencing was carried out using PBMCs or T cells enriched from blood (not recorded which). Receptor source: a woman aged 18-29 years with acute COVID-19.

V usage is TRBV19 and J usage is TRBJ2-1; 11 bases map to TRBD1. The V gene end was trimmed by 5 bases and the J gene end by 7 bases; junction bases not matched to a gene: 4. Germline V gene sequence: CDR1 LNHDA, CDR2 SQIVND (reference sequence). This CDR3 comprises 14 residues. CDR3 amino acids: CASSLDRGQNEQFF. For the CDR3, the DNA is TGTGCCAGTAGTTTGGACAGGGGGCAGAATGAGCAGTTCTTC.

The V and J genes are TRBV9 and TRBJ2-2; the D gene is possibly TRBD2 (5 bases). This CDR3 is 15 amino acids long. Germline-derived CDR1 and CDR2 are SGDLS and YYNGEE. Deletions cut 0 bases from V and 1 base from J, with 7 bases between. This CDR3 reads CASSVVEGNTGELFF. For the CDR3, the DNA is TGTGCCAGCAGCGTAGTCGAGGGGAACACCGGGGAGCTGTTTTTT.

The rearrangement uses TRBV7-9 and TRBJ2-5; the D gene is possibly TRBD1 (6 bases). CDR1 and CDR2 from the germline V gene are SEHNR and FQNEAQ (reference sequence). Trimming removed 5 bases from V and 2 bases from J, with 21 bases in between. The CDR3 is 17 amino acids. The CDR3 DNA sequence: TGTGCCAGCAGCACGAACTCCGGGACACTCAGGCAAGAGACCCAGTACTTC. It codes for CASSTNSGTLRQETQYF.

This clone was counted once. This chain joins TRBV30 and TRBJ1-5; D is perhaps TRBD1 (5 bases). This CDR3 is 14 amino acids long. The V gene lost 0 bases and the J gene lost 7 bases, with 13 bases spanning the gap. Germline CDR1 reads GTSNPN; CDR2 reads SVGIG (reference sequence). In nucleotides, the CDR3 is TGTGCCTGGAGTGTACAGCGGGGGGTACAGCCCCAGCATTTT. Translating it yields CAWSVQRGVQPQHF.

The chain has TRBV6-5 and TRBJ1-5; maybe TRBD1 (6 bases). Germline V lookup: CDR1 MNHEY, CDR2 SVGAGI. V lost 7 bases and J 3 bases, leaving 10 bases between the germline ends. The CDR3 extends over 13 amino acids. This CDR3 reads CASIRDNNQPQHF. The CDR3 DNA follows: TGTGCCAGCATAAGGGACAACAATCAGCCCCAGCATTTT.

The chain combines TRBV10-3 with TRBJ1-6, with D maybe TRBD1 (5 bases). Germline loops: CDR1 ENHRY, CDR2 SYGVKD. V was shortened by 3 bases and J by 7 bases, with 16 bases between the two germline ends. The CDR3 sequence is 16 residues long. CDR3 sequence: CAISDNQGLDNSPLHF. The CDR3 nucleotides are TGTGCCATCAGTGATAACCAGGGCCTGGACAATTCACCCCTCCACTTT.

V is TRBV9 and J is TRBJ2-5; TRBD2 agrees at 11 bases. V trimming: 2 bases; J trimming: 5 bases; junction bases outside the gene matches: 5. CDR1 and CDR2 from the germline V gene are SGDLS and YYNGEE. The CDR3 has 15 residues. CDR3 amino acids: CASSVFSGREETQYF. The DNA of the CDR3 is TGTGCCAGCAGCGTTTTTAGCGGGAGGGAGGAGACCCAGTACTTC.

The chain uses TRBV20-1 and TRBJ2-5; 7 bases are shared with TRBD2. The J segment lost 3 bases and the V segment lost 3 bases, leaving 13 bases of the junction unmatched. Germline CDR1 and CDR2: DFQATT and SNEGSKA (reference sequence). The CDR3 has 16 amino acids. The CDR3 DNA reads as TGCAGTGCTAGTCCGCTAGCGAGCGGGAAGGAAGAGACCCAGTACTTC. Protein product: CSASPLASGKEETQYF.

The chain combines TRBV7-2 with TRBJ2-7; 10 positions agree with TRBD2. This CDR3 has 14 residues. Germline CDR1 SGHTA, CDR2 FQGNSA. Trimming at V came to 5 bases and at J to 2 bases, leaving 3 bases not matched to a gene. The CDR3 nucleotides are TGTGCCAGCAGCGCTAGCGGGGGACCCTACGAGCAGTACTTC. This translates into CASSASGGPYEQYF.

The gene calls are TRBV28 and TRBJ1-4; the match to TRBD1 covers 7 bases. This CDR3 has 15 residues. Germline V gives CDR1 MDHEN, CDR2 SYDVKM. The V gene end was trimmed by 6 bases and the J gene end by 3 bases; junction bases not matched to a gene: 7. CDR3 DNA: TGTGCCAGCAGATACTTTCAGGGGGCTAATGAAAAACTGTTTTTT. It codes for CASRYFQGANEKLFF.

The V call is TRBV7-9, the J call TRBJ1-2; unclear D gene. The CDR3 spans 13 residues. V was trimmed by 0 bases and J by 8 bases, leaving 10 bases between them. Germline loops: CDR1 SEHNR, CDR2 FQNEAQ (reference sequence). In nucleotides, the CDR3 is TGTGCCAGCAGCTTAGCGTCCGACATCGGCTACACCTTC. Its protein product is CASSLASDIGYTF.

The chain couples TRBV11-3 to TRBJ2-5; D not resolved. The ends were cut back, 5 bases at V and 4 bases at J, with 11 bases in the middle. The CDR3 runs 13 residues. In germline, CDR1 is SGHNT, CDR2 YENEEA. CDR3 in amino acids: CASSPSGGETQYF. CDR3 bases: TGTGCCAGCAGCCCCTCGGGTGGAGAGACCCAGTACTTC.

This clone came up once. This rearrangement joins TRBV24-1 to TRBJ2-1; TRBD2 aligns across 8 bases. Germline V gene data show CDR1 as KGHDR and CDR2 as SFDVKD. The V gene end was trimmed by 6 bases and the J gene end by 4 bases; junction bases not matched to a gene: 1. There are 13 residues in the CDR3. This CDR3 reads CATSREGYNEQFF. Written as DNA, the CDR3 is TGTGCCACCAGTCGGGAGGGGTACAATGAGCAGTTCTTC.